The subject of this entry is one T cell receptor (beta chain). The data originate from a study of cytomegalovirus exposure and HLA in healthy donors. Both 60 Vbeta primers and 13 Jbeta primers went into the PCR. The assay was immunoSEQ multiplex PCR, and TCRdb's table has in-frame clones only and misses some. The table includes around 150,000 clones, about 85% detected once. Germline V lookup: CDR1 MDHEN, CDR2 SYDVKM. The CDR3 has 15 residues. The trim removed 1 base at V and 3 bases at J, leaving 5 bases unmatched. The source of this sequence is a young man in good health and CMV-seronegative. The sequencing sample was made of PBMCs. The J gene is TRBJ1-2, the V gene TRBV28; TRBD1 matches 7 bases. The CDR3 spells CASSLFSGQDYGYTF. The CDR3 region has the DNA TGTGCCAGCAGTTTATTTAGCGGACAGGACTATGGCTACACCTTC.